This is a list of T cell receptor beta chains from one sample in a study of cytomegalovirus exposure and HLA in healthy donors. Profiling relied on immunoSEQ multiplex PCR, and the TCRdb table lists in-frame clones only, not all of them. The table includes about 130,000 clones, over 90% detected once. Sequencing input: PBMCs. The receptors stem from a woman aged 18-29 years in good health and CMV-seronegative. Both conserved end residues are part of each CDR3. A D gene is named only where the DNA matches it firmly. Rows may omit the clone size; those that give it use once, few, many or a size class.

d_call: NA
clone_size: NA
cdr3_length: 11
v_call: TRBV13
j_call: TRBJ1-1
cdr3_nt: TGTGCCAGCAGCATAGACTTGGAAGCTTTCTTT
cdr3_aa: CASSIDLEAFF

d_call: NA
clone_size: NA
cdr3_length: 13
v_call: TRBV21-1
j_call: TRBJ1-2
cdr3_nt: TGTGCCAGCAATCACAGGGCCCACTATGGCTACACCTTC
cdr3_aa: CASNHRAHYGYTF

d_call: NA
clone_size: NA
cdr3_length: 15
v_call: TRBV30
j_call: TRBJ1-1
cdr3_nt: TGTGCCTGGAGTATAGGTAGGGGAGGGAGCACTGAAGCTTTCTTT
cdr3_aa: CAWSIGRGGSTEAFF

d_call: TRBD2
clone_size: NA
cdr3_length: 15
v_call: TRBV27
j_call: TRBJ2-7
cdr3_nt: TGTGCCAGCAGGTCCAAAGCGGGGGGCTCCTACGAGCAGTACTTC
cdr3_aa: CASRSKAGGSYEQYF

d_call: TRBD1
clone_size: NA
cdr3_length: 14
v_call: TRBV6-1
j_call: TRBJ2-3
cdr3_nt: TGTGCCAGCAGTGAAACAGGGGCGAGAGATACGCAGTATTTT
cdr3_aa: CASSETGARDTQYF

d_call: TRBD1
clone_size: NA
cdr3_length: 16
v_call: TRBV6-1
j_call: TRBJ2-6
cdr3_nt: TGTGCCAGCAGTGGACAGGGGGCTACTGGGGCCAACGTCCTGACTTTC
cdr3_aa: CASSGQGATGANVLTF

d_call: NA
clone_size: NA
cdr3_length: 13
v_call: TRBV2
j_call: TRBJ2-7
cdr3_nt: TGTGCCAGCTCACTCGGGGGTTCCTACGAGCAGTACTTC
cdr3_aa: CASSLGGSYEQYF

d_call: TRBD2
clone_size: NA
cdr3_length: 18
v_call: TRBV7-9
j_call: TRBJ2-2
cdr3_nt: TGTGCCAGCAGCTCCACATATCTAGCGGGAATTAACACCGGGGAGCTGTTTTTT
cdr3_aa: CASSSTYLAGINTGELFF

d_call: TRBD1
clone_size: once
cdr3_length: 14
v_call: TRBV19
j_call: TRBJ1-6
cdr3_nt: TGTGCCAGTAGTAGGGGACAGGGGGTGTCACCCCTCCACTTT
cdr3_aa: CASSRGQGVSPLHF

d_call: TRBD1
clone_size: NA
cdr3_length: 14
v_call: TRBV19
j_call: TRBJ2-7
cdr3_nt: TGTGCCAGTATGGGGACAGGGAAAACCCACGAGCAGTACTTC
cdr3_aa: CASMGTGKTHEQYF

d_call: TRBD2
clone_size: NA
cdr3_length: 15
v_call: TRBV7-9
j_call: TRBJ2-5
cdr3_nt: TGTGCCAGCAGCTTGCGGGCGGGGGGCCAAGAGACCCAGTACTTC
cdr3_aa: CASSLRAGGQETQYF

d_call: TRBD1
clone_size: NA
cdr3_length: 14
v_call: TRBV6-1
j_call: TRBJ1-1
cdr3_nt: TGTGCCAGCACCCTAGAGGGGGCGAACACTGAAGCTTTCTTT
cdr3_aa: CASTLEGANTEAFF

d_call: NA
clone_size: NA
cdr3_length: 14
v_call: TRBV28
j_call: TRBJ2-7
cdr3_nt: TGTGCCAGCAGTTTGGCCCCCTTGCCCTACGAGCAGTACTTC
cdr3_aa: CASSLAPLPYEQYF

d_call: NA
clone_size: NA
cdr3_length: 11
v_call: TRBV5-1
j_call: TRBJ2-1
cdr3_nt: TGCGCCAGCACACGGGGCAATGAGCAGTTCTTC
cdr3_aa: CASTRGNEQFF

d_call: NA
clone_size: NA
cdr3_length: 11
v_call: TRBV18
j_call: TRBJ2-1
cdr3_nt: TGTGCCAGCTCACACTATGATGAGCAGTTCTTC
cdr3_aa: CASSHYDEQFF

d_call: NA
clone_size: NA
cdr3_length: 15
v_call: TRBV11-2
j_call: TRBJ2-2
cdr3_nt: TGTGCCAGCAGCTTAAGGTCCCGCGGCACCGGGGAGCTGTTTTTT
cdr3_aa: CASSLRSRGTGELFF

d_call: TRBD1
clone_size: NA
cdr3_length: 15
v_call: TRBV6-1
j_call: TRBJ2-7
cdr3_nt: TGTGCCAGCAGTGAAAGGTGGACAGGGGGCTACGAGCAGTACTTC
cdr3_aa: CASSERWTGGYEQYF

d_call: TRBD2
clone_size: NA
cdr3_length: 16
v_call: TRBV5-4
j_call: TRBJ2-7
cdr3_nt: TGTGCCAGCAGCTATGATTCGGGGACTAGCAGCTACGAGCAGTACTTC
cdr3_aa: CASSYDSGTSSYEQYF

d_call: TRBD2
clone_size: NA
cdr3_length: 13
v_call: TRBV10-3
j_call: TRBJ2-2
cdr3_nt: TGTGCTAGCGGGGGGACTAACACCGGGGAGCTGTTTTTT
cdr3_aa: CASGGTNTGELFF

d_call: TRBD1
clone_size: NA
cdr3_length: 13
v_call: TRBV30
j_call: TRBJ2-3
cdr3_nt: TGTGCCTGGAGTGTATATGAGACAGGGGCGGGGTATTTT
cdr3_aa: CAWSVYETGAGYF

d_call: NA
clone_size: NA
cdr3_length: 13
v_call: TRBV28
j_call: TRBJ1-3
cdr3_nt: TGTGCCAGCAGTCCACCACATGGAAACACCATATATTTT
cdr3_aa: CASSPPHGNTIYF

d_call: NA
clone_size: NA
cdr3_length: 11
v_call: TRBV30
j_call: TRBJ2-5
cdr3_nt: TGTGCCTGGAGTGGCCAGGAGACCCAGTACTTC
cdr3_aa: CAWSGQETQYF

d_call: TRBD1
clone_size: many
cdr3_length: 14
v_call: TRBV10-3
j_call: TRBJ1-2
cdr3_nt: TGTGCCATCAGTTCGGGACAGGGGACGGATGGCTACACCTTC
cdr3_aa: CAISSGQGTDGYTF

d_call: TRBD2
clone_size: NA
cdr3_length: 12
v_call: TRBV12-5
j_call: TRBJ2-1
cdr3_nt: TGTGCTAGTGGTACTGGACTAGCGGAGCAGTTCTTC
cdr3_aa: CASGTGLAEQFF

d_call: TRBD2
clone_size: once
cdr3_length: 16
v_call: TRBV12-5
j_call: TRBJ2-1
cdr3_nt: TGTGCTAGTGGTTGGGTGGGACTAGCGGGGGCCCATGAGCAGTTCTTC
cdr3_aa: CASGWVGLAGAHEQFF

d_call: NA
clone_size: NA
cdr3_length: 15
v_call: TRBV10-3
j_call: TRBJ2-4
cdr3_nt: TGTGCCATCAGTGAACCCCAGCAGGGCGCAAACATTCAGTACTTC
cdr3_aa: CAISEPQQGANIQYF

d_call: NA
clone_size: NA
cdr3_length: 14
v_call: TRBV9
j_call: TRBJ2-2
cdr3_nt: TGTGCCAGCGCTTTAGTTAGTGGCACCGGGGAGCTGTTTTTT
cdr3_aa: CASALVSGTGELFF

d_call: TRBD1
clone_size: few
cdr3_length: 12
v_call: TRBV6-1
j_call: TRBJ1-5
cdr3_nt: TGTGCCAGCAGAGCAGGGGGATTGCCCCAGCATTTT
cdr3_aa: CASRAGGLPQHF

d_call: NA
clone_size: NA
cdr3_length: 13
v_call: TRBV28
j_call: TRBJ1-2
cdr3_nt: TGTGCCTCGTCTGGCCAGAACCTCTATGGCTACACCTTC
cdr3_aa: CASSGQNLYGYTF

d_call: NA
clone_size: NA
cdr3_length: 12
v_call: TRBV5-1
j_call: TRBJ2-5
cdr3_nt: TGCGCCAGCAGCCGGGACCAAGAGACCCAGTACTTC
cdr3_aa: CASSRDQETQYF

d_call: NA
clone_size: NA
cdr3_length: 15
v_call: TRBV4-1
j_call: TRBJ2-5
cdr3_nt: TGCGCCAGCAGCCAAGAGGGGGGAAGGGAAGAGACCCAGTACTTC
cdr3_aa: CASSQEGGREETQYF

d_call: NA
clone_size: NA
cdr3_length: 15
v_call: TRBV28
j_call: TRBJ1-2
cdr3_nt: TGTGCCAGCTCGGAGGGTTTGGGGCTCAACTATGGCTACACCTTC
cdr3_aa: CASSEGLGLNYGYTF

d_call: NA
clone_size: NA
cdr3_length: 18
v_call: TRBV2
j_call: TRBJ2-2
cdr3_nt: TGTGCCAGCCTAGGTCTGCTGAGTACGGGGGACGGGAGCGGGGAGCTGTTTTTT
cdr3_aa: CASLGLLSTGDGSGELFF

d_call: NA
clone_size: NA
cdr3_length: 16
v_call: TRBV2
j_call: TRBJ2-2
cdr3_nt: TGTGCCAGCAGTGAAATCACAGGGAGCTTAACCGGGGAGCTGTTTTTT
cdr3_aa: CASSEITGSLTGELFF

d_call: TRBD2
clone_size: NA
cdr3_length: 15
v_call: TRBV5-4
j_call: TRBJ2-5
cdr3_nt: TGTGCCAGCAGCTTGGCTAGCGGTGAAAAAGAGACCCAGTACTTC
cdr3_aa: CASSLASGEKETQYF

d_call: NA
clone_size: many
cdr3_length: 16
v_call: TRBV30
j_call: TRBJ2-7
cdr3_nt: TGTGCCTGGAGTGGTGAATCAGGGTGGAACCCCTACGAGCAGTACTTC
cdr3_aa: CAWSGESGWNPYEQYF

d_call: TRBD1
clone_size: NA
cdr3_length: 15
v_call: TRBV28
j_call: TRBJ2-7
cdr3_nt: TGTGCCAGCAGTTATACAGGGGCTGGATCCTACGAGCAGTACTTC
cdr3_aa: CASSYTGAGSYEQYF

d_call: TRBD2
clone_size: NA
cdr3_length: 16
v_call: TRBV7-2
j_call: TRBJ2-3
cdr3_nt: TGTGCCAGCAGCATCGGACTAGCGGAGACCACAGATACGCAGTATTTT
cdr3_aa: CASSIGLAETTDTQYF

d_call: TRBD2
clone_size: NA
cdr3_length: 15
v_call: TRBV11-3
j_call: TRBJ2-1
cdr3_nt: TGTGCCAGCAGCGCGGCTAGCGGCCTCTACAATGAGCAGTTCTTC
cdr3_aa: CASSAASGLYNEQFF